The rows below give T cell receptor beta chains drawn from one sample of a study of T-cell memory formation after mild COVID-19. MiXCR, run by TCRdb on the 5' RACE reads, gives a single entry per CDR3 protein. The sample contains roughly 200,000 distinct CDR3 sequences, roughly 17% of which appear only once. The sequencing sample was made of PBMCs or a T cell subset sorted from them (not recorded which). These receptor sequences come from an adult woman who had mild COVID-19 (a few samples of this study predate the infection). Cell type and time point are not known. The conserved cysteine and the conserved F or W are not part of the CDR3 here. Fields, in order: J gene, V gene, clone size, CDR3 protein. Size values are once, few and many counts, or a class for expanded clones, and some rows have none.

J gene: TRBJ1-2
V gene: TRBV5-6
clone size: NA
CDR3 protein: ASSLIIQGSYGYT

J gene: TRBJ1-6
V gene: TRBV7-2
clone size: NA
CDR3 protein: ASRANRGQDSPLH

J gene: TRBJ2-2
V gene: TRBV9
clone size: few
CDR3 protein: ASSVYGTSGSSGELF

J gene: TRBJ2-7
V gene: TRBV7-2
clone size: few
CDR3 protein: ASSPGATEQY

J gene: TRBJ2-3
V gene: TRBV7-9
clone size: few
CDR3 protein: ASSLGTSGSTGTDTQY

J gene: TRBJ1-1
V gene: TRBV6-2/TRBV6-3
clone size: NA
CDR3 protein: ASSSYLRTGTFQLNTEAF

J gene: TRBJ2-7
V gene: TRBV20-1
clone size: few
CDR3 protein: SASFKLAGGPRRYEQY

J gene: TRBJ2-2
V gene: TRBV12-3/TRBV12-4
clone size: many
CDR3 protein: ASVLGAPRGELF

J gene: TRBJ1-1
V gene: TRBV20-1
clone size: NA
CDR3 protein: SARGEGAGAEAF

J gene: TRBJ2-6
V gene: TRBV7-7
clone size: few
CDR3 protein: ASASRPDSSGANVLT

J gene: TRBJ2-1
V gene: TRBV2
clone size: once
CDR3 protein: ASEGVNSAKQF

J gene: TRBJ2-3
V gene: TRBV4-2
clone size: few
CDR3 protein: ASSQEGRRATFTDTQY

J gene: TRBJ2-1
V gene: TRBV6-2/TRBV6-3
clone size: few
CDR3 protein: ASTGLGLDYNEQF

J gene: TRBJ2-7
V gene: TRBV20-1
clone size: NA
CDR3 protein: SASRGQGSYEQY

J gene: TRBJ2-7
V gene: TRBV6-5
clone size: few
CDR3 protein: ASSSRPGGDEQY

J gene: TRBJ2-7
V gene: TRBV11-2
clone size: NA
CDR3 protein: ASSPPWPVTYEQY

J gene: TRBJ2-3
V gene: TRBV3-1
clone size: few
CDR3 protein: ASSQVSDTQY

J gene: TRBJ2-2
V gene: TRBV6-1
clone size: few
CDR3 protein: ASSDFDWDRHTGELF

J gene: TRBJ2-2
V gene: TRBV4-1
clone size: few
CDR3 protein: ASSHAGTGVTGELF

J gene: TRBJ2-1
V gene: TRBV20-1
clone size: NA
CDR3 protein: SARTLSRGGPNNEQF

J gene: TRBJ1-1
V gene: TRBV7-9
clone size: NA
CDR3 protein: ASSFGDRGEAF

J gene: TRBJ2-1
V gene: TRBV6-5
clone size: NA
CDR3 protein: ASSYGVGGNEQF